The 20 T cell receptor beta chains presented below share a single source sample, sequenced in a study of T cell changes during pregnancy in multiple sclerosis. The table came from immunoSEQ multiplex PCR; TCRdb's copy has only in-frame clones and leaves some out. The table shows approximately 70,000 clones, with 94% occurring only once. Sequencing used CD4+ T cells from peripheral blood mononuclear cells, obtained after pregnancy. These TCRs come from a female donor with multiple sclerosis, enrolled in a pregnancy study.

The rearrangement links TRBV11-1 to TRBJ2-5; the match to TRBD2 covers 14 bases. The germline CDR1 and CDR2 sequences are SGHAT and FQDESV (reference sequence). V shed 3 bases, J shed 4 bases, and the junction held 7 bases outside the gene matches. The CDR3 sequence is 17 residues long. The CDR3 sequence: CASSFSKGLAGVETQYF. DNA for the CDR3: TGTGCCAGCAGCTTTTCGAAGGGACTAGCGGGAGTAGAGACCCAGTACTTC.

This clone was counted a single time. The CDR3 DNA reads as TGTGCCATCAGTCCGGGACTAGCGGGAGGTCGCTCCTACAATGAGCAGTTCTTC. It encodes CAISPGLAGGRSYNEQFF. This chain links TRBV10-3 with TRBJ2-1; 15 positions agree with TRBD2. CDR1 and CDR2 from the germline V gene are ENHRY and SYGVKD. This CDR3 is built from 18 residues. V was pared by 5 bases and J by 0 bases, with 5 bases of the junction left unmatched.

The chain recombines TRBV20-1 with TRBJ2-7; D may be TRBD2 (5 bases). Germline CDR1 reads DFQATT; CDR2 reads SNEGSKA (reference sequence). The CDR3 length is 10 residues. Trimming removed 3 bases from V and 10 bases from J, with 10 bases in between. The CDR3 DNA reads TGCAGTGCTAGGGGAGAGGAACAGTACTTC. It codes for CSARGEEQYF.

CDR3 region: CASSLFWSPGNQPQHF. CDR3 nucleotide sequence: TGTGCCAGCAGCTTGTTCTGGTCTCCGGGGAATCAGCCCCAGCATTTT. This chain links TRBV5-8 with TRBJ1-5, with D unclear. The CDR3 extends over 16 amino acids. Germline CDR1 is SGHTS and CDR2 is YDEGEE. V gave up 1 base and J gave up 4 bases, with 15 bases separating them.

The chain links TRBV10-3 to TRBJ2-2; 9 bases are a match to TRBD1. The ends lost 8 bases at V and 8 bases at J; junction bases unmatched: 6. This CDR3 is 13 amino acids long. CDR1 and CDR2 (germline): ENHRY, SYGVKD. The CDR3 sequence: CAIRDRVLGELFF. The CDR3 bases are TGTGCCATCCGGGACAGGGTCTTGGGGGAGCTGTTTTTT.

V and J are TRBV7-8 and TRBJ2-7; TRBD2 matches 12 bases. This CDR3 spans 15 amino acids. The V segment lost 1 base and the J segment 9 bases; nucleotides outside the gene matches: 7. Germline CDR1 SGHVS, CDR2 FQNEAQ. The CDR3 loop is CASSLGLAGAKGQYF. CDR3 bases: TGTGCCAGCAGCTTAGGACTAGCGGGGGCGAAAGGGCAGTACTTC. The full variable domain, its missing parts supplied by reference TRBV7-8 and TRBJ2-7, is GAGVSQSPRYKVAKRGQDVALRCDPISGHVSLFWYQQALGQGPEFLTYFQNEAQLDKSGLPSDRFFAERPEGSVSTLKIQRTQQEDSAVYLCASSLGLAGAKGQYFGPGTRLTVT.

This rearrangement joins TRBV2 to TRBJ2-3, with D maybe TRBD1 (5 bases). This CDR3 is built from 16 residues. Germline V CDR1 and CDR2: SNHLY, FYNNEI. V lost 4 bases and J lost 6, with 20 bases in between. As DNA, the CDR3 is TGTGCCAGCAGTGTAACCAGGGTCCCCCCCACCGATACGCAGTATTTT. This translates into CASSVTRVPPTDTQYF.

The J gene is TRBJ1-5, the V gene TRBV19; TRBD1 is a possible D gene (5 bases). Per the germline V gene, CDR1 is LNHDA and CDR2 is SQIVND (reference sequence). Trimming shortened V by 6 bases and J by 3 bases, and 12 bases separated the two germline ends. The CDR3 has 14 residues. CDR3 sequence (DNA): TGTGCCAGTAGACGCGACAGCTCCAATCAGCCCCAGCATTTT. Protein sequence: CASRRDSSNQPQHF. Drawing the rest from reference TRBV19 and TRBJ1-5, the complete variable domain is DGGITQSPKYLFRKEGQNVTLSCEQNLNHDAMYWYRQDPGQGLRLIYYSQIVNDFQKGDIAEGYSVSREKKESFPLTVTSAQKNPTAFYLCASRRDSSNQPQHFGDGTRLSIL.

V gene TRBV6-1 combines with J gene TRBJ2-1; tentative D call: TRBD1 (5 bases). The CDR3 is 15 amino acids. Germline CDR1 MNHNS, CDR2 SASEGT. The ends were cut back, 3 bases at V and 6 bases at J, with 15 bases in the middle. The CDR3 reads CASSDQGMARNEQFF. The CDR3 bases are TGTGCCAGCAGTGATCAGGGAATGGCCCGCAATGAGCAGTTCTTC.

The rearrangement uses TRBV7-2 and TRBJ2-3; D gene unclear. V lost 4 bases to trimming and J lost 7 bases, with 15 bases between them. The CDR3 consists of 14 residues. The germline CDR1 and CDR2 sequences are SGHTA and FQGNSA. CDR3 region: CASSSRGRLNTQYF. The CDR3 nucleotides read TGTGCCAGCAGCTCCAGAGGCCGACTTAATACGCAGTATTTT.

The chain links TRBV7-9 to TRBJ2-5; possibly TRBD1 for D (5 bases). V gave up 0 bases and J gave up 5 bases, with 10 bases separating them. This CDR3 region has 14 residues. CDR1 and CDR2 (germline): SEHNR, FQNEAQ (reference sequence). CDR3 residues: CASSLAARVETQYF. In nucleotides, the CDR3 is TGTGCCAGCAGCTTAGCGGCCAGGGTGGAGACCCAGTACTTC.

The V gene is TRBV6-7, the J gene TRBJ1-1; 8 nucleotides match TRBD1. TRBV6-7 is an ORF, with its function uncertain. Germline trimming cut 4 bases from V and 0 bases from J; bases unmatched to any gene: 13. The CDR3 has 18 residues. The DNA for the CDR3 is TGTGCCAGCAGTTTCCCGGGACAGGTAAACGATATGAACACTGAAGCTTTCTTT. Its protein is CASSFPGQVNDMNTEAFF.

The chain employs TRBV29-1 and TRBJ1-1; TRBD1 agrees at 7 bases. The V and J ends lost 8 bases and 0 bases, in that order; junction bases with no gene match: 12. Germline CDR1 and CDR2: SQVTM and ANQGSEA. The CDR3 spans 15 residues. The CDR3 DNA follows: TGCAGCACAAGAGCCGGGACAGTCATGAACACTGAAGCTTTCTTT. Its translation is CSTRAGTVMNTEAFF.

This chain connects TRBV5-6 to TRBJ1-1, with D unresolved. The V end lost 4 bases, the J end lost 1 base, and 14 bases lay between the germline ends. The CDR3 consists of 15 residues. Germline CDR1 reads SGHDT; CDR2 reads YYEEEE. DNA for the CDR3: TGTGCCAGCAGCCAAAGCCCGACGGGGAACACTGAAGCTTTCTTT. Translating gives CASSQSPTGNTEAFF.

The chain employs TRBV12-5 and TRBJ1-1; possible D gene TRBD1, 6 bases. V was pared by 6 bases and J by 2 bases, with 13 bases between. This CDR3 comprises 14 residues. Per the germline V gene, CDR1 is LGHNT and CDR2 is FRNRAP. The CDR3 DNA follows: TGTGCTAGTGGCCTTTCACAGGGAAACACTGAAGCTTTCTTT. It codes for CASGLSQGNTEAFF.

The chain is built from TRBV6-1 and TRBJ2-7; unclear D gene. The CDR3 contains 14 residues. The V gene lost 0 bases and the J gene lost 6 bases, with 12 bases spanning the gap. Germline CDR1 MNHNS, CDR2 SASEGT. The CDR3 region is CASSEAARVGEQYF. The CDR3 DNA is TGTGCCAGCAGTGAAGCGGCACGGGTTGGCGAGCAGTACTTC.

This chain joins TRBV28 and TRBJ2-7, with 11 bases identical to TRBD2. V gave up 1 base and J gave up 2 bases; unmatched junction bases: 4. Germline CDR1 is MDHEN and CDR2 is SYDVKM. The CDR3 runs to 16 residues. CDR3 region: CASSLSIAGGAYEQYF. The CDR3 DNA reads TGTGCCAGCAGTTTATCAATAGCGGGAGGGGCCTACGAGCAGTACTTC.

The genes are TRBV30 and TRBJ2-3; a weak D match, TRBD1 (6 bases). Trimming shortened V by 2 bases and J by 4 bases, and 7 bases separated the two germline ends. The CDR3 is 12 amino acids. Germline loops: CDR1 GTSNPN, CDR2 SVGIG (reference sequence). CDR3 coding DNA: TGTGCCTGGAGTCCAGGGGCAGATACGCAGTATTTT. It encodes CAWSPGADTQYF.

CDR3 region: CASSLPSGMSYNEQFF. For the CDR3, the DNA is TGCGCCAGCAGCTTACCTAGCGGGATGTCCTACAATGAGCAGTTCTTC. The rearrangement joins TRBV5-1 to TRBJ2-1; 9 bases map to TRBD2. Germline CDR1 and CDR2: SGHRS and YFSETQ. V lost 2 bases and J lost 1; bases outside the gene matches: 4. This CDR3 has 16 amino acids.

CDR3 DNA: TGTGCCAGCAGCGATCTCAGCTCCTACAATGAGCAGTTCTTC. As protein: CASSDLSSYNEQFF. This rearrangement joins TRBV27 to TRBJ2-1; D is undetermined. The V gene's germline CDR1 is MNHEY and CDR2 SMNVEV (reference sequence). The CDR3 extends over 14 amino acids. Trimming removed 6 bases at V and 0 bases at J, with 9 bases between.